Each of the 17 T cell receptor beta chains below was sequenced from the same sample in a study of T cells in Graves' hyperthyroidism and ophthalmopathy. The source material, RNA transcripts, was used to amplify TCR beta CDR3 regions. First-round RT-PCR targeting the TCR CDR3 was performed with the HTBI primer set. From the multiplex PCR reads, TCRdb called clonotypes with MiXCR, one entry per CDR3 protein. The profile shows around 340,000 distinct CDR3 sequences, roughly 14% of them singletons. What was sequenced was blood. All receptors come from a young woman with Graves' hyperthyroidism.

This clonotype has just a few counts. The J gene is TRBJ2-7, the V gene TRBV3-1; 8 bases match TRBD1. Germline V gene sequence: CDR1 LGHDT, CDR2 YNNKEL (reference sequence). V shed 8 bases, J shed 5 bases, and the junction held 17 bases outside the gene matches. This CDR3 region has 16 residues. Written as DNA, the CDR3 is TGTGCCAGCTCATCCGGGACAGGCCTTTATGGGAACGAGCAGTACTTC. It codes for CASSSGTGLYGNEQYF.

CDR3 residues: CASSLTNYEQYF. CDR3 sequence (DNA): TGTGCCAGCAGTTTGACAAACTACGAGCAGTACTTC. The genes are TRBV12-3 or TRBV12-4 and TRBJ2-7; D is unresolved. This CDR3 contains 12 residues. With 3 bases removed from V and 3 bases from J, the gap between germline ends came to 6 bases.

This clonotype has ten or more counts. This chain joins TRBV20-1 and TRBJ1-1; D unclear. Trimming left V 1 base short and J 2 bases short, with 11 bases between. From germline, CDR1 is DFQATT and CDR2 SNEGSKA (reference sequence). CDR3 size: 14 residues. The CDR3 DNA reads TGCAGTGCTAGAGTTCCGACAATAAACACTGAAGCTTTCTTT. The encoded protein is CSARVPTINTEAFF.

The CDR3 is CASSSETRYEQYF. In DNA form, the CDR3 reads TGTGCCAGCAGCTCCGAGACACGCTACGAGCAGTACTTC. V is TRBV7-2 and J is TRBJ2-7; D is unclear. CDR1 and CDR2 (germline): SGHTA, FQGNSA. The V end lost 4 bases, the J end lost 3 bases, and 10 bases lay between the germline ends. This CDR3 has 13 residues.

This clonotype was seen a handful of times. The V gene is TRBV5-1, the J gene TRBJ2-7, with D unresolved. The CDR3 has 13 amino acids. V lost 3 bases and J lost 3, with 10 bases in between. Germline CDR1 SGHRS, CDR2 YFSETQ. The CDR3 sequence: CASSYDGYYEQYF. DNA of the CDR3: TGCGCCAGCAGCTACGACGGTTACTACGAGCAGTACTTC.

There are a few counts of this clonotype. This chain links TRBV20-1 with TRBJ2-1; a possible D gene is TRBD2 (5 bases). V gave up 0 bases and J gave up 5 bases, with 11 bases separating them. Germline CDR1 DFQATT, CDR2 SNEGSKA (reference sequence). This CDR3 contains 14 residues. The CDR3 nucleotides are TGCAGTGCTAGAGAGGAGAGGGAGAACAATGAGCAGTTCTTC. As protein: CSAREERENNEQFF.

This clonotype was observed a few times. V usage is TRBV13 and J usage is TRBJ2-1, with 8 bases matching TRBD2. V was pared by 6 bases and J by 2 bases, with 6 bases of the junction left unmatched. Germline CDR1 reads PRHDT; CDR2 reads FYEKMQ (reference sequence). The CDR3 is 15 amino acids. The CDR3 loop is CASSWTSLAYNEQFF. In nucleotides, the CDR3 is TGTGCCAGCAGTTGGACTAGCCTTGCCTACAATGAGCAGTTCTTC.

This clonotype showed up just a few times. The CDR3: CASSVGLAGPGANVLTF. DNA for the CDR3: TGTGCCAGCAGCGTAGGGCTAGCGGGACCCGGGGCCAACGTCCTGACTTTC. The genes are TRBV9 and TRBJ2-6; 9 bases fit TRBD2. This CDR3 spans 17 amino acids. Looked up from germline, CDR1 is SGDLS and CDR2 is YYNGEE. The V segment lost 0 bases and the J segment 4 bases; nucleotides outside the gene matches: 5.

This clonotype has more than one count but fewer than ten. The CDR3 coding sequence is TGCAGTGCTAGAGATTCCAGGAGGGGGCCGGGTGGCTACACCTTC. Encoded protein: CSARDSRRGPGGYTF. The chain links TRBV20-1 to TRBJ1-2; 7 positions match TRBD1. Germline V gene sequence: CDR1 DFQATT, CDR2 SNEGSKA (reference sequence). V was pared by 0 bases and J by 7 bases, with 11 bases of the junction left unmatched. The CDR3 runs 15 residues.

The J gene is TRBJ2-6, the V gene TRBV9, with D possibly TRBD1 on 5 matching bases. Between the trimmed V and J ends, which lost 4 bases and 3 bases, there was a span of 14 bases. Germline CDR1 reads SGDLS; CDR2 reads YYNGEE. The CDR3 loop spans 16 amino acids. The CDR3 region is CASSQDPGIGANVLTF. CDR3 coding DNA: TGTGCCAGCAGCCAAGACCCAGGGATTGGGGCCAACGTCCTGACTTTC.

This clonotype was recorded many times. V and J are TRBV24-1 and TRBJ2-5; no firm D call. Germline CDR1 KGHDR, CDR2 SFDVKD. Trimming took off 3 bases at V and 4 bases at J, with 14 bases between the two ends. The CDR3 has 15 residues. CDR3 region: CATSDIETSLETQYF. CDR3 nucleotide sequence: TGTGCCACCAGTGATATCGAGACCAGCCTAGAGACCCAGTACTTC.

This clonotype was seen many times. This chain's CDR3 is CASLRDPSAYEQYF. CDR3 bases: TGTGCCAGCCTACGGGACCCATCCGCCTACGAGCAGTACTTC. This sequence joins TRBV7-6 and TRBJ2-7, with D possibly being TRBD1 or TRBD2 (5 bases each). The V gene's germline CDR1 is SGHVS and CDR2 FNYEAQ. The CDR3 covers 14 residues. The V and J ends lost 8 bases and 2 bases respectively, with 16 bases between them.

The CDR3 nucleotides are TGTGCCAGCAGCTTAGCTTTCAGGGAGGCGTCCTATGGCTACACCTTC. Its translation: CASSLAFREASYGYTF. J is TRBJ1-2 and V is TRBV7-9; maybe TRBD1 (5 bases). Trimming removed 0 bases from V and 4 bases from J, with 15 bases in between. CDR1 SEHNR and CDR2 FQNEAQ come from the germline V gene (reference sequence). CDR3 size: 16 residues. Using reference TRBV7-9 and TRBJ1-2 for the parts outside the CDR3, the full variable domain is DTGVSQNPRHKITKRGQNVTFRCDPISEHNRLYWYRQTLGQGPEFLTYFQNEAQLEKSRLLSDRFSAERPKGSFSTLEIQRTEQGDSAMYLCASSLAFREASYGYTFGSGTRLTVV.

The V and J genes are TRBV24-1 and TRBJ2-3; D may correspond to TRBD1 or TRBD2 (6 bases each). CDR1 is KGHDR and CDR2 is SFDVKD in the germline V gene. V lost 7 bases and J lost 2, with 15 bases in between. The CDR3 consists of 15 residues. The CDR3 bases are TGTGCCACCAGATCCAGGGGCGGGAACACAGATACGCAGTATTTT. Amino acids: CATRSRGGNTDTQYF.

This clonotype occurred a few times. V usage is TRBV3-1 and J usage is TRBJ2-7; D might be TRBD1 (5 bases). Trimming removed 0 bases from V and 7 bases from J, with 7 bases in between. The length of the CDR3 is 12 residues. The germline V gene encodes CDR1 LGHDT and CDR2 YNNKEL (reference sequence). This CDR3 reads CASSQDKGEQYF. Written as DNA, the CDR3 is TGTGCCAGCAGCCAAGATAAGGGGGAGCAGTACTTC.

This clonotype was detected ten times or more. The chain carries TRBV2 and TRBJ2-1; 7 nucleotides align to TRBD1. V was clipped by 8 bases and J by 4 bases; unmatched bases: 8. Germline CDR1 is SNHLY and CDR2 is FYNNEI. The CDR3 sequence is 14 residues long. The CDR3 here is CASLRDRTYNEQFF. The CDR3 DNA is TGTGCCAGCCTCAGGGACAGAACTTACAATGAGCAGTTCTTC.

This clonotype came up a few times. V usage is TRBV20-1 and J usage is TRBJ2-1; D is tentatively TRBD1 or TRBD2 (5 bases each). With 0 bases removed from V and 7 bases from J, the gap between germline ends came to 10 bases. Per the germline V gene, CDR1 is DFQATT and CDR2 is SNEGSKA (reference sequence). The CDR3 loop spans 13 amino acids. Here the CDR3 reads CSARDLGENEQFF. The CDR3 bases are TGCAGTGCTAGAGATCTGGGGGAGAATGAGCAGTTCTTC.